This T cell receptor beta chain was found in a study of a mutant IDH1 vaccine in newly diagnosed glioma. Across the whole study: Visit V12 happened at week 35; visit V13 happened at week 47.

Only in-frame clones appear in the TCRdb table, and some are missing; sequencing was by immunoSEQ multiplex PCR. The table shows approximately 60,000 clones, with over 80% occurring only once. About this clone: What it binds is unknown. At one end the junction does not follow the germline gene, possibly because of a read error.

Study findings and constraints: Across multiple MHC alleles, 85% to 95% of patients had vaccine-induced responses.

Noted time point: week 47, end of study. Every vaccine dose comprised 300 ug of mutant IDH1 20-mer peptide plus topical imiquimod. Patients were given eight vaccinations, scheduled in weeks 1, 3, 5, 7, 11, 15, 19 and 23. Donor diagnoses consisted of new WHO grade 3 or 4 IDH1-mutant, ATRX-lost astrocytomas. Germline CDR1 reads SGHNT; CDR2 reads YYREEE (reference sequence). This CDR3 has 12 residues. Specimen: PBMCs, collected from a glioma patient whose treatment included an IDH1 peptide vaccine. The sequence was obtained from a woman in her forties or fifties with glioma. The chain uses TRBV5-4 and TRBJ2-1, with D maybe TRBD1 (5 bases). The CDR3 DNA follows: TGTGCCAGCAGCTTGAGGACAACCCGTCCGGTCTTC. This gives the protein CASSLRTTRPVF.